The sequence of this T cell receptor beta chain was determined in a study of blood T cell repertoires in COVID-19. Study as a whole: COVID-19 samples from acute and convalescent phases originated in the United States, Italy and Spain. PBMCs, B-cell-depleted T cells, or T cells provided the cDNA or gDNA that made up the material.

V lost 3 bases to trimming and J lost 4 bases; unmatched junction nucleotides: 4. Germline CDR1 is DFQATT and CDR2 is SNEGSKA (reference sequence). This CDR3 has 16 residues. Original processing notes: Amplification from reference gene primers served as the basis for estimated nucleated cell counts. The protocol was immunoSEQ multiplex PCR, while the TCRdb copy is restricted to in-frame clones and leaves out a portion. That table gives V, J and clone size, and the DNA gave D and trimming. The sample shows roughly 80,000 clones, less than 90% of them seen only once. V is TRBV20-1 and J is TRBJ2-3, with 16 bases identical to TRBD2. The sequence came from a human donor in a cohort sampled during active COVID-19. Source material: peripheral blood. The CDR3 is CSASGTSGRGPDTQYF. DNA for the CDR3: TGCAGTGCTAGTGGGACTAGCGGGAGGGGGCCAGATACGCAGTATTTT.